Detailed here is one T cell receptor beta chain. Its target antigen remains unknown. No much larger clone exists at a distance of one base, and base qualities are not known. In the prospective study, participants were about 18 to 90 years old, resided in 24 geographic areas of the United States, and were enrolled through a virtual design. In the prospective study, participants were assigned to cohorts based on the clinical history participants reported in a screening survey and a study questionnaire. For ImmuneRACE Cohort 3, a participant was defined as recovered based on two consecutive negative NP/OP PCR tests, clearance by a healthcare professional, or resolution of symptoms. Mobile phlebotomists in the prospective study collected whole blood, serum and a nasopharyngeal or oropharyngeal swab from every participant. Prospective study participants could optionally give additional blood draws and questionnaires over an approximately 2-month period. Prospective study blood samples were shipped either frozen or at room temperature before DNA extraction.

The immunoSEQ Assay, a bias-controlled multiplex PCR, was used to amplify TCRbeta CDR3 regions from genomic DNA. Processing in the source paper ran as follows. Within the assay, amplification of reference gene primers was used to estimate how many nucleated cells each sample contained. To quantify the absolute abundance of each unique TCRbeta CDR3 rearrangement, sequence reads were collapsed and filtered. For each sample, productive Simpson clonality was calculated as the square root of Simpson's diversity index over productive rearrangements. Entries here come from immuneACCESS through TCRdb and include only in-frame sequences with V and J called. Some clones fail to appear in such tables; in the studies checked, an unresolved V gene covers under half of the shortfall, and the cause of the remainder is unknown. V and J calls and clone size follow that table, whereas D and trimming were derived from the DNA. For this sample there are hundreds of thousands of clones; more than 85% appear just once. Approximately 0.93% of the sample is held by the ten biggest clonotypes.

The entry originates in a study of blood T cell repertoires in COVID-19 (TCRdb year 2020). Describing the broader study: Samples covering the acute and convalescent phases of COVID-19 were provided by collaborators in the United States, Italy and Spain. The prospective study material was composed of cDNA or gDNA derived from T cells, B-cell-depleted T cells, or PBMCs. Deeply sampled blood TCRbeta repertoires from subjects exposed to, actively infected with, or recovered from COVID-19 were included in the dataset. A freely available public database, intended as a resource for researchers studying the immune response to SARS-CoV-2, is where the repertoires were released. Samples came from the ongoing ImmuneRACE study (first 160 participants) plus 1,254 subjects from 6 global collaborators. A de-identified subject ID, COVID-19 status, age in years and sex were almost always included in the sample metadata. Where available, HLA class I and class II types were taken from metadata supplied by the sample provider and were not determined by assay-based typing.

General study outcomes and caveats: How much clinical and demographic metadata was included differed by source and by participant, and the metadata was provided uncurated.

From the cysteine up to the phenylalanine, the CDR3 has a length of 14 residues. Of all the DNA, just the CDR3 is kept, 42 bases in frame from base 1. The germline V gene (reference sequence) sets CDR1 to SGHNT and CDR2 to YYREEE. Deletion took 0 bases off V and 3 bases off J, with a span of 9 bases between the germline ends. The origin of this receptor is a woman under 40 who had recovered from COVID-19. The chain is assembled from TRBV5-4 and TRBJ2-5; perhaps TRBD2 is the D gene, with 6 bases matching. Sequenced: PBMCs or T cells enriched from blood (not recorded which). The bases are TGTGCCAGCAGCTTGGGACGGGGGAAAGAGACCCAGTACTTC. It translates to CASSLGRGKETQYF.